This T cell receptor (beta chain) was recorded in a study of cytomegalovirus exposure and HLA in healthy donors. Both 60 Vbeta primers and 13 Jbeta primers went into the PCR. Profiled with immunoSEQ multiplex PCR; TCRdb holds only in-frame clones, not every one. The sample lists 150,000 or so clones; around 67% were seen once. This CDR3 spans 13 amino acids. Per the germline V gene, CDR1 is SQVTM and CDR2 is ANQGSEA. In the case of this clone: Compared with germline, one end of the junction differs, possibly owing to a read error.

Sequencing used PBMCs. The V call is TRBV29-1, the J call TRBJ2-2, with D tentatively TRBD2 (6 bases). The origin of this receptor is a man between 18 and 35 years old in good health and CMV-seropositive. The DNA for the CDR3 is TGCACCGTTCGGGAGAGGATAACCGGGGAGCTGTTTTTT. Its translation: CTVRERITGELFF.